This T cell receptor (beta chain) originates from a study of identical twins. Template switching added a universal primer site, and cDNA bore unique molecular identifiers. One entry per CDR3 protein results from TCRdb running MiXCR on the 5' RACE reads. The table lists 430,000 or so distinct CDR3 sequences, 20% to 25% of them singletons. The germline gives CDR1 SQVTM, CDR2 ANQGSEA. The CDR3 contains 13 residues. V lost 3 bases, J lost 4 bases, and 10 bases lay in between. These data also featured in a second study, about T cells expressing NK-cell markers. That paper states: Beta-chain profiling covered CD3+CD56+NKG2C+, CD3+CD56+NKG2C- and CD3+CD56-NKG2C+ sorted subsets. Within several experiments, an anti-gamma-delta TCR antibody kept the sorting limited to alpha-beta TCR T cells.

This TCR derives from a woman between 18 and 30 years old in good health. The rearrangement joins TRBV29-1 to TRBJ2-1; no clear D gene. What was sequenced was CD4+ T cells sorted from blood. CDR3 in DNA: TGCAGCGTTGACTTCGGGCCATACAATGAGCAGTTCTTC. It is translated as CSVDFGPYNEQFF.